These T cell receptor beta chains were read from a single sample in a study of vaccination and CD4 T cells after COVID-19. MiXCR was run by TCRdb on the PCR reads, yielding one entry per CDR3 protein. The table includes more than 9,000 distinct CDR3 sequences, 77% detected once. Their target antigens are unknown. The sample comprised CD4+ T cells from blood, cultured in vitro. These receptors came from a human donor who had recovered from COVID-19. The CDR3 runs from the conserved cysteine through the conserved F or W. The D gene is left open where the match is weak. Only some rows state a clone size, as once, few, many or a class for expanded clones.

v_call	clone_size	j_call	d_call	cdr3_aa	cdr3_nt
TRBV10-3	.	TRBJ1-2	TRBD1	CAISESVQGDGYTF	TGTGCCATCAGTGAGTCTGTACAGGGGGACGGCTACACCTTC
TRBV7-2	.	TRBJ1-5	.	CASSPLLRREGGQPQHF	TGTGCCAGCAGCCCCTTACTACGGAGGGAGGGGGGACAGCCCCAGCATTTT
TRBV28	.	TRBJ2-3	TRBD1	CASSPAGTGSSDTQYF	TGTGCCAGCAGCCCTGCCGGGACAGGGTCCTCCGATACGCAGTATTTT
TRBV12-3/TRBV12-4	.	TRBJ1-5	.	CASSFRDGVNQPQHF	TGTGCCAGCAGTTTCAGGGATGGGGTCAATCAGCCCCAGCATTTT
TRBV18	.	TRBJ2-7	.	CASSPLDSHLEQYF	TGTGCCAGCTCACCACTGGACAGCCACCTTGAGCAGTACTTC
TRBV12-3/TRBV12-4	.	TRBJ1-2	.	CASSNYRLRQGSNYGYTF	TGTGCCAGCAGTAATTATAGGCTTCGGCAGGGATCAAACTATGGCTACACCTTC
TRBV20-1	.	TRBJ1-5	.	CSASGDRREQPQHF	TGCAGTGCTAGTGGGGACCGGAGAGAGCAGCCCCAGCATTTT
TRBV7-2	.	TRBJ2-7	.	CASSLAGPQIYEQYF	TGTGCCAGCAGCTTAGCTGGACCCCAGATCTACGAGCAGTACTTC
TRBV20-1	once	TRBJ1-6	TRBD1	CSARGVQGGLYSPLHF	TGCAGTGCTAGAGGTGTACAGGGGGGGCTCTATTCACCCCTCCACTTT
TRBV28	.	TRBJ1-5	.	CASSNRPSNQPQHF	TGTGCCAGCAGTAACCGGCCTAGCAATCAGCCCCAGCATTTT
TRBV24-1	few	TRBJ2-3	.	CATSATSGSTDTQYF	TGTGCCACCAGCGCTACTTCGGGGAGCACAGATACGCAGTATTTT
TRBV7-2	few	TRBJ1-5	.	CASSLDGGPNQPQHF	TGTGCCAGCAGCTTAGATGGGGGCCCCAATCAGCCCCAGCATTTT
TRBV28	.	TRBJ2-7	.	CASNRAPYEQYF	TGTGCCAGCAACAGGGCCCCCTACGAGCAGTACTTC
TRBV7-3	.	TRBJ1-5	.	CASSLGVGLGYEQYFGPGNQPQHF	.
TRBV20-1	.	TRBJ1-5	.	CSALTGLHSNQPQHF	TGCAGTGCCCTGACAGGTCTACATAGCAATCAGCCCCAGCATTTT
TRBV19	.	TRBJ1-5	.	CASSIWTHSNQPQHF	TGTGCCAGTAGTATCTGGACGCATAGCAATCAGCCCCAGCATTTT
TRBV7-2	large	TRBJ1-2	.	CASSLAVGVNYGYTF	TGTGCCAGCAGCTTAGCGGTGGGGGTTAACTATGGCTACACCTTC
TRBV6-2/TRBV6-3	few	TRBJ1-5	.	CASSYLAGARQPQHF	TGTGCCAGCAGTTATCTGGCAGGGGCAAGACAGCCCCAGCATTTT
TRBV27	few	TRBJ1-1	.	CASTPAGKFRLAGAFF	TGTGCCAGCACCCCGGCCGGAAAATTCCGGCTGGCCGGAGCTTTCTTT
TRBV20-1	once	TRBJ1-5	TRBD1	CSAPRGRQGGQPQHF	TGCAGTGCTCCCCGGGGTCGACAGGGGGGTCAGCCCCAGCATTTT
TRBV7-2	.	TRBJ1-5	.	CASSRGAGEQPQHF	TGTGCCAGCAGCCGCGGGGCGGGGGAACAGCCCCAGCATTTT
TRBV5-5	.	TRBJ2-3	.	CASSYTDTQYF	TGTGCCAGCAGCTACACAGATACGCAGTATTTT
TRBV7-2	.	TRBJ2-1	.	CASSLGYGFGQFF	TGTGCCAGCAGCTTAGGGTACGGCTTCGGCCAGTTCTTC
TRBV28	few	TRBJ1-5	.	CASHSSPGRQPQHF	TGTGCCAGCCACTCAAGCCCGGGTAGACAGCCCCAGCATTTT
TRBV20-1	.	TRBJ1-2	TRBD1	CSARSFGDIKTGVGGYTF	TGCAGTGCTAGATCTTTTGGGGACATAAAGACAGGGGTCGGTGGCTACACCTTC
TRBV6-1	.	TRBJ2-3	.	CASTGSTDTQYF	TGTGCCAGCACAGGTAGCACAGATACGCAGTATTTT
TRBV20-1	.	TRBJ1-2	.	CSASPLYGYTF	TGCAGTGCTAGCCCCCTCTATGGCTACACCTTC
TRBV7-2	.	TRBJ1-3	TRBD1	CASSLGPGQGNTIYF	TGTGCCAGCAGCCTAGGACCGGGACAGGGGAACACCATATATTTT
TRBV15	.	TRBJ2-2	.	CATSRDSTGELFF	TGTGCCACCAGCAGAGATTCGACCGGGGAGCTGTTTTTT
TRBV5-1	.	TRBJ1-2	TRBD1	CASSPDSDRAQAF	TGCGCCAGCAGCCCGGATAGCGACAGGGCCCAGGCTTTC
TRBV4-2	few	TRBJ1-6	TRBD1	CASSQDPGQGFSPLHF	TGTGCCAGCAGCCAAGATCCGGGACAGGGATTTTCACCCCTCCACTTT
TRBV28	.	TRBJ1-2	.	CASSSGVNYGYTF	TGTGCCAGCAGTTCTGGGGTTAACTATGGCTACACCTTC
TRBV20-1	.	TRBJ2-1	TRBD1	CSALDRGSPYNEQFF	TGCAGTGCTCTAGACAGGGGAAGCCCCTACAATGAGCAGTTCTTC
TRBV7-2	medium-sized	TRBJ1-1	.	CASSLKGSPNTEAFF	TGTGCCAGCAGCTTAAAAGGGTCCCCGAACACTGAAGCTTTCTTT
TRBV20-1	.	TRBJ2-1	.	CSARGREQFF	TGCAGTGCTAGGGGGCGGGAGCAGTTCTTC
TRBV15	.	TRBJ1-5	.	CATSRGTSENQPQHF	TGTGCCACCAGCAGAGGGACCTCTGAAAATCAGCCCCAGCATTTT
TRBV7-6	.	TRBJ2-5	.	CASSPSLGQETQYF	TGTGCTAGCAGCCCCAGCTTGGGGCAAGAGACCCAGTACTTC
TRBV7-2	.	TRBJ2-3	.	CASTPTYNTDTQYF	TGTGCCAGCACCCCTACCTACAACACAGATACGCAGTATTTT
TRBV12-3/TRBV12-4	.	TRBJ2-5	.	CASSLGETQYF	TGTGCCAGCAGTTTAGGAGAGACCCAGTACTTC
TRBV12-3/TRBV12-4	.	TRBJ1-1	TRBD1	CASSGQAWSTEAFF	TGTGCCAGCAGTGGACAGGCATGGTCCACTGAAGCTTTCTTT
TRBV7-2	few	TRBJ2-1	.	CASRSGHRSSYNEQFF	TGTGCCAGCAGGTCGGGACATAGGAGCTCCTACAATGAGCAGTTCTTC
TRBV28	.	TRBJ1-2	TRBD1	CASSSQGYGYTF	TGTGCCAGCAGTTCACAGGGGTATGGCTACACCTTC
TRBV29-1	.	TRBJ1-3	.	CSVVQHSGNTIYF	TGCAGCGTTGTGCAGCACTCTGGAAACACCATATATTTT
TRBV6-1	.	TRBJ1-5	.	CASSVGRDQPQHF	TGTGCCAGCAGTGTCGGGCGGGATCAGCCCCAGCATTTT
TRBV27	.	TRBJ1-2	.	CASSLKGGGNYGYTF	TGTGCCAGCAGTTTAAAGGGCGGAGGGAACTATGGCTACACCTTC
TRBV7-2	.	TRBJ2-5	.	CASSLDMWETQYF	TGTGCCAGCAGCTTAGATATGTGGGAGACCCAGTACTTC
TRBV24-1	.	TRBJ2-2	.	CATSDPARDKNTGELFF	TGTGCCACCAGTGATCCTGCCCGGGACAAGAACACCGGGGAGCTGTTTTTT
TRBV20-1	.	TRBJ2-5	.	CSARAADQETQYF	TGCAGTGCTAGAGCTGCGGACCAAGAGACCCAGTACTTC
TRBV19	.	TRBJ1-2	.	CASNPTPDGNYGYTF	TGTGCCAGTAACCCAACGCCGGACGGAAACTATGGCTACACCTTC
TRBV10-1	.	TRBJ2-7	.	CAIQGEQYF	TGCGCCATCCAAGGGGAGCAGTACTTC
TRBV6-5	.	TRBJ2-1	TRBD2	CASSYLAGEYNEQFF	TGTGCCAGCAGTTATCTAGCGGGAGAGTACAATGAGCAGTTCTTC
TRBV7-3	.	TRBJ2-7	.	CASSPGPGAYEQYF	TGTGCCAGCAGCCCGGGGCCAGGGGCCTACGAGCAGTACTTC